This TCR beta chain was documented in a study of shared clonotypes between healthy human individuals. Assay used: immunoSEQ multiplex PCR; TCRdb lists only in-frame clones, some missing. The profile shows about 2,500,000 clones, over 85% of them singletons. V lost 2 bases and J 0 bases, leaving 9 bases between the germline ends. CDR1 SGHRS and CDR2 YFSETQ come from the germline V gene. The CDR3 spans 15 residues. Notes on the study in general: Estimated clonotype richness was generally higher in naive than memory subsets. Roughly 5% of naive CD4 clonotypes were common to a handful of donors.

This clone showed up just a few times. Its antigen is unknown. The sample contains more than one DNA sequence encoding this CDR3. The J gene is TRBJ2-1, the V gene TRBV5-1; D is ambiguous. The sequenced sample consisted of naive CD4+ T cells sorted from blood. The subset: CD45RA+ positively selected. This receptor was obtained from a man between 18 and 35 years old in good health. DNA for the CDR3: TGCGCCAGCAGCTTCGGCGGAAGCTCCTACAATGAGCAGTTCTTC. This translates into CASSFGGSSYNEQFF.